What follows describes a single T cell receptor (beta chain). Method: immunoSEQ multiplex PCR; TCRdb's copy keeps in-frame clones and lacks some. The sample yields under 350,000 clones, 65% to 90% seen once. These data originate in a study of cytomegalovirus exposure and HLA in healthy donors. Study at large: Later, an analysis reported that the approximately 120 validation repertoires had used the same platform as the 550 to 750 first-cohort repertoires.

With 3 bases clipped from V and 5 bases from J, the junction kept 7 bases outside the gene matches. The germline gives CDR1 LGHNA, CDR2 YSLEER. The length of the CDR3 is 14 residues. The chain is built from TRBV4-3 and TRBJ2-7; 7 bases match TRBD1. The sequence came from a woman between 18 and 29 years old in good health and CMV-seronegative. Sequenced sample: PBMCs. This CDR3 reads CASSHADRENEQYF. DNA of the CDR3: TGCGCCAGCAGCCATGCCGACAGGGAAAACGAGCAGTACTTC.